A selection of T cell receptor beta chains follows, all from one sample in a study of OX40 agonist ivuxolimab in advanced cancers. TCRdb's table, derived via immunoSEQ multiplex PCR, lists solely in-frame clones and lacks some. Among some 70,000 clones listed, around 83% were seen once. The sample in question was CD4+ or CD8+ T cells sorted from blood, obtained in a trial of the OX40 agonist ivuxolimab. These receptors were collected from an adult with an advanced solid tumor such as melanoma, head and neck, liver or kidney cancer. CDR3s include the opening cysteine and the closing phenylalanine or tryptophan. Fields, in order: V gene, D gene, clone size, CDR3 length, J gene, CDR3 protein, CDR3 DNA. A D gene is named only where the DNA matches it firmly. Not all rows give a size; the values are once, few, many and, for expanded clones, a class.

V: TRBV28
D: .
size: .
length: 14
J: TRBJ2-3
CDR3: CASSWQLGPDTQYF
DNA: TGTGCCAGCAGTTGGCAGCTGGGCCCAGATACGCAGTATTTT

V: TRBV5-8
D: .
size: once
length: 15
J: TRBJ2-7
CDR3: CASTIDGTVSYEQYF
DNA: TGTGCCAGCACCATTGACGGGACGGTCTCCTACGAGCAGTACTTC

V: TRBV7-9
D: TRBD2
size: .
length: 15
J: TRBJ2-1
CDR3: CASIPDGARGDEQFF
DNA: TGTGCCAGCATCCCCGACGGAGCTCGGGGGGATGAGCAGTTCTTC

V: TRBV18
D: TRBD1
size: .
length: 13
J: TRBJ2-5
CDR3: CASWDRVGETQYF
DNA: TGTGCCAGCTGGGACAGGGTAGGAGAGACCCAGTACTTC

V: TRBV7-2
D: .
size: .
length: 16
J: TRBJ2-3
CDR3: CASSRETRPSTDTQYF
DNA: TGTGCCAGCAGCAGGGAGACTAGACCAAGCACAGATACGCAGTATTTT

V: TRBV11-2
D: .
size: .
length: 12
J: TRBJ2-3
CDR3: CASSSIGDTQYF
DNA: TGTGCCAGCAGCTCGATCGGGGATACGCAGTATTTT

V: TRBV5-1
D: .
size: once
length: 14
J: TRBJ2-7
CDR3: CASSRGPRGNEQYF
DNA: TGCGCCAGCAGCCGAGGGCCAAGGGGGAACGAGCAGTACTTC

V: TRBV10-3
D: .
size: few
length: 14
J: TRBJ1-1
CDR3: CAASLGGVNTEAFF
DNA: TGTGCCGCGAGCTTGGGGGGAGTGAACACTGAAGCTTTCTTT

V: TRBV18
D: .
size: .
length: 13
J: TRBJ1-2
CDR3: CASSPPTETGYTF
DNA: TGTGCCAGCTCACCACCGACAGAGACTGGCTACACCTTC

V: TRBV18
D: TRBD2
size: .
length: 17
J: TRBJ2-4
CDR3: CASSPGLAGGQANIQYF
DNA: TGTGCCAGCTCGCCGGGACTAGCGGGGGGCCAAGCAAACATTCAGTACTTC